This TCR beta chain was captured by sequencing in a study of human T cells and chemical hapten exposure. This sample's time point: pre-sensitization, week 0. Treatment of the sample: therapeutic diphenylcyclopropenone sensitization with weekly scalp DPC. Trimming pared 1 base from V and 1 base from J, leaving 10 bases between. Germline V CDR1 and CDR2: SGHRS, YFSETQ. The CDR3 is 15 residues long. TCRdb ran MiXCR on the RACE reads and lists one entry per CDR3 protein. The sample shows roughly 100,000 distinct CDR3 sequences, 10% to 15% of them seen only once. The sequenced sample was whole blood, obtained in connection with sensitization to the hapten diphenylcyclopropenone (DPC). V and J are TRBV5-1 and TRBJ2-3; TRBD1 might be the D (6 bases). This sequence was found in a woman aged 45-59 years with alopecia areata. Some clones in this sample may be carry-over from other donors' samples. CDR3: CASSLSQGRTDTQYF. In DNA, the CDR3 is TGCGCCAGCAGCTTGTCACAGGGCCGCACAGATACGCAGTATTTT.